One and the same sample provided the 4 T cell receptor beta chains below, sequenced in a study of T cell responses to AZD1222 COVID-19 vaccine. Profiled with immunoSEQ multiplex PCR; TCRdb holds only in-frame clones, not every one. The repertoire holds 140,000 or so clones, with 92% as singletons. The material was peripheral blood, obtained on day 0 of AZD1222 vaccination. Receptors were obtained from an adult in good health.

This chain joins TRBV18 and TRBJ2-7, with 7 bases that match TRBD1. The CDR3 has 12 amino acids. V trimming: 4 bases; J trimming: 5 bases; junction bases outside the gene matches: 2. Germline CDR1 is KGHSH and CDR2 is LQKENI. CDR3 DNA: TGTGCCAGCTCACAAGACAGGGACGAGCAGTACTTC. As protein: CASSQDRDEQYF.

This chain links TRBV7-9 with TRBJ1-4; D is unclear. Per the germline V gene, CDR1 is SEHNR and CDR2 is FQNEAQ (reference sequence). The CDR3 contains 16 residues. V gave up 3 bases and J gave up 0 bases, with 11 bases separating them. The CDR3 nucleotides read TGTGCCAGCAGCTTGCGAAGGGAATCAACTAATGAAAAACTGTTTTTT. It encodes CASSLRRESTNEKLFF.

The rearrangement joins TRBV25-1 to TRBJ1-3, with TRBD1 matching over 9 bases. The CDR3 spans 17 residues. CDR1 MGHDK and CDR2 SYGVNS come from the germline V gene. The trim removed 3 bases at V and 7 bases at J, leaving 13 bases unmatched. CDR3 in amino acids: CASSDYGIGDRANTIYF. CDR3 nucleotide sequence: TGTGCCAGCAGTGATTATGGTATCGGGGACAGGGCGAACACCATATATTTT.

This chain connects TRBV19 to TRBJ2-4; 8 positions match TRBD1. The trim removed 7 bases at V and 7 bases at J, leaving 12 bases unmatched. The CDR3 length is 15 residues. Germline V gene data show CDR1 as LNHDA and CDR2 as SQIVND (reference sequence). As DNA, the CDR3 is TGTGCCAGTAAGGACGTCAGGGGGCGAGAGAACATTCAGTACTTC. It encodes CASKDVRGRENIQYF.